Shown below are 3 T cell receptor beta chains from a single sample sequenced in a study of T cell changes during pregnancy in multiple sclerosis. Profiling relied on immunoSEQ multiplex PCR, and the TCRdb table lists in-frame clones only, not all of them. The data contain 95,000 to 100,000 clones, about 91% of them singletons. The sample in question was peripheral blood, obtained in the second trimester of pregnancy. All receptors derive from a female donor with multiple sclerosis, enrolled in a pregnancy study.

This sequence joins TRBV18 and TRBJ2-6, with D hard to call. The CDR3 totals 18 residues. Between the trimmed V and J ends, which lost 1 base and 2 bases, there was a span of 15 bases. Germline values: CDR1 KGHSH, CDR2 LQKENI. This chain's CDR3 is CASSPLTGAFPGANVLTF. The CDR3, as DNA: TGTGCCAGCTCACCACTGACGGGTGCCTTCCCTGGGGCCAACGTCCTGACTTTC.

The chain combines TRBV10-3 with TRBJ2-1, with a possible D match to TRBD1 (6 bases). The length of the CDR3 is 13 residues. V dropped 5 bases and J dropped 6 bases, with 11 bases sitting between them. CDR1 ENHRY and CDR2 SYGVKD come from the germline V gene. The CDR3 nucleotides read TGTGCCATCAGTAAACAGGGTAGCAATGAGCAGTTCTTC. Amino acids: CAISKQGSNEQFF.

The CDR3 coding sequence is TGTGCCAGCAGCACCTACACAGATACGCAGTATTTT. Its protein product is CASSTYTDTQYF. The rearrangement uses TRBV5-4 and TRBJ2-3; no clear D. The ends were cut back, 4 bases at V and 2 bases at J, with 5 bases in the middle. Germline-derived CDR1 and CDR2 are SGHNT and YYREEE (reference sequence). CDR3 length: 12 amino acids. Drawing the rest from reference TRBV5-4 and TRBJ2-3, the complete variable domain is ETGVTQSPTHLIKTRGQQVTLRCSSQSGHNTVSWYQQALGQGPQFIFQYYREEENGRGNFPPRFSGLQFPNYSSELNVNALELDDSALYLCASSTYTDTQYFGPGTRLTVL.